The rows below give T cell receptor beta chains drawn from one sample of a study of T cell changes during pregnancy in multiple sclerosis. TCRdb's table, derived via immunoSEQ multiplex PCR, lists solely in-frame clones and lacks some. The table has roughly 100,000 clones, around 91% seen once; the top ten hold 0.75% to 0.95%. The sample was peripheral blood, taken after pregnancy. The source of these receptors is a female donor with multiple sclerosis, enrolled in a pregnancy study. Each CDR3 is given with its conserved first and last residue. A D gene is named only where the DNA matches it firmly. Only part of the rows carry a size: once, few, many, or a class if the clone is expanded.

D: TRBD2
length: 19
V: TRBV19
size: .
J: TRBJ2-2
DNA: TGTGCCAGTAGAGCCGCTGGACTAGCGGGAGAGAGAAACACCGGGGAGCTGTTTTTT
CDR3: CASRAAGLAGERNTGELFF

D: TRBD2
length: 13
V: TRBV19
size: .
J: TRBJ2-1
DNA: TGTGCCACGATGCGGGGGGGCCTCAATGAGCAGTTCTTC
CDR3: CATMRGGLNEQFF

D: TRBD1
length: 15
V: TRBV7-2
size: .
J: TRBJ2-5
DNA: TGTGCCAGCAGCTCGGACAGGAGGCCTAGCGAGACCCAGTACTTC
CDR3: CASSSDRRPSETQYF

D: TRBD2
length: 14
V: TRBV7-2
size: .
J: TRBJ2-7
DNA: TGTGCCAGCAGCTTAGCGCGGGGGGGCGCCGAGCAGTACTTC
CDR3: CASSLARGGAEQYF

D: TRBD1
length: 12
V: TRBV7-2
size: .
J: TRBJ1-2
DNA: TGTGCCAGCAGCTATAGACAGGGCGGCTACACCTTC
CDR3: CASSYRQGGYTF

D: .
length: 19
V: TRBV4-1
size: .
J: TRBJ1-4
DNA: TGCGCCAGCAGCCAAGGGGGTGCTAACTGGCAGGGGTGGAGAGAAAAACTGTTTTTT
CDR3: CASSQGGANWQGWREKLFF

D: TRBD1
length: 18
V: TRBV7-3
size: .
J: TRBJ2-2
DNA: TGTGCCAGCAGCTTAACGAGGGACAGGGGGCAGAACACCGGGGAGCTGTTTTTT
CDR3: CASSLTRDRGQNTGELFF

D: .
length: 14
V: TRBV5-1
size: once
J: TRBJ2-2
DNA: TGCGCCAGCAGCGCGAACAGGGCGGGCGGGGAGCTGTTTTTT
CDR3: CASSANRAGGELFF

D: .
length: 16
V: TRBV7-3
size: .
J: TRBJ2-2
DNA: TGTGCCAGCAGCTTAGCAGGGCCTTCGAACACCGGGGAGCTGTTTTTT
CDR3: CASSLAGPSNTGELFF

D: TRBD2
length: 14
V: TRBV15
size: .
J: TRBJ2-1
DNA: TGTGCCACCTTAGATAGCGGGAGGCACAATGAGCAGTTCTTC
CDR3: CATLDSGRHNEQFF

D: TRBD2
length: 15
V: TRBV7-6
size: once
J: TRBJ2-5
DNA: TGTGCCAGCAGTGCCCTGGGCGGGGGGACTGAGACCCAGTACTTC
CDR3: CASSALGGGTETQYF

D: TRBD2
length: 17
V: TRBV4-2
size: .
J: TRBJ2-1
DNA: TGTGCCAGCAGCCAAGAGGCCCTAGCGGGAGAAGGCTATGAGCAGTTCTTC
CDR3: CASSQEALAGEGYEQFF

D: .
length: 15
V: TRBV7-9
size: .
J: TRBJ2-3
DNA: TGTGCCAGCAGCCCCCCGGGTTCTAGCACAGATACGCAGTATTTT
CDR3: CASSPPGSSTDTQYF

D: TRBD2
length: 19
V: TRBV5-1
size: .
J: TRBJ2-5
DNA: TGCGCCAGCAGCCGGGGCCCATCAATTGCGGGAGTTTCCCAAGAGACCCAGTACTTC
CDR3: CASSRGPSIAGVSQETQYF

D: .
length: 18
V: TRBV7-9
size: .
J: TRBJ2-7
DNA: TGTGCCAGCAGCCCCATTATGGTGACAGGACTTCTTTCCTACGAGCAGTACTTC
CDR3: CASSPIMVTGLLSYEQYF

D: TRBD1
length: 14
V: TRBV4-2
size: .
J: TRBJ2-5
DNA: TGTGCCAGCAGCCAAGGAACAGGGGTCGAGACCCAGTACTTC
CDR3: CASSQGTGVETQYF

D: TRBD1
length: 14
V: TRBV7-2
size: .
J: TRBJ1-2
DNA: TGTGCCAGCAGCTTAAAGGGGGCAGGCTATGGCTACACCTTC
CDR3: CASSLKGAGYGYTF

D: .
length: 15
V: TRBV28
size: .
J: TRBJ1-4
DNA: TGTGCCAGCAGTCCCACGGGGGAGGGCGGGAGTAAACTGTTTTTT
CDR3: CASSPTGEGGSKLFF

D: TRBD1
length: 14
V: TRBV5-4
size: .
J: TRBJ1-2
DNA: TGTGCCAGCAGCTGGACAGGGGGAGGCTATGGCTACACCTTC
CDR3: CASSWTGGGYGYTF

D: .
length: 16
V: TRBV4-1
size: .
J: TRBJ2-6
DNA: TGCGCCAGCAGCCAACTATTACCCCCTGGGGCCAACGTCCTGACTTTC
CDR3: CASSQLLPPGANVLTF

D: TRBD2
length: 18
V: TRBV5-4
size: .
J: TRBJ2-7
DNA: TGTGCCAGCAGCTCATGGACTAGCGGGGGTACAGGAAGCTACGAGCAGTACTTC
CDR3: CASSSWTSGGTGSYEQYF

D: .
length: 14
V: TRBV19
size: .
J: TRBJ1-1
DNA: TGTGCCAGTAGTATAGGGCGGATAAACACTGAAGCTTTCTTT
CDR3: CASSIGRINTEAFF

D: TRBD2
length: 14
V: TRBV9
size: .
J: TRBJ2-7
DNA: TGTGCCAGCAGCGAGCGGGGGGGGTTCTACGAGCAGTACTTC
CDR3: CASSERGGFYEQYF

D: .
length: 16
V: TRBV7-6
size: .
J: TRBJ1-1
DNA: TGTGCCACAATTCTTTTTAGGAGGATGGTCCCGGTACAAGCTTTCTTT
CDR3: CATILFRRMVPVQAFF

D: TRBD2
length: 15
V: TRBV6-5
size: .
J: TRBJ2-6
DNA: TGTGCCAGCTGGACTAGCGGGAGTGGGGCCAACGTCCTGACTTTC
CDR3: CASWTSGSGANVLTF

D: .
length: 11
V: TRBV10-3
size: .
J: TRBJ1-1
DNA: TGTGCCATCAGTGAGGGCCAGGCAGCTTTCTTT
CDR3: CAISEGQAAFF

D: .
length: 16
V: TRBV18
size: .
J: TRBJ2-7
DNA: TGTGCCAGCTCACCCCGAGTATTCTTAAGCTCCTACGAGCAGTACTTC
CDR3: CASSPRVFLSSYEQYF

D: .
length: 16
V: TRBV27
size: .
J: TRBJ2-2
DNA: TGTGCCAGCAGCCGAATTGAGGGATCAGGAACCGGGGAGCTGTTTTTT
CDR3: CASSRIEGSGTGELFF

D: TRBD1
length: 16
V: TRBV5-1
size: .
J: TRBJ2-2
DNA: TGCGCCAGCAGCTTGGAGGGACAGGGTCGAAGCGGGGAGCTGTTTTTT
CDR3: CASSLEGQGRSGELFF

D: TRBD1
length: 14
V: TRBV7-3
size: .
J: TRBJ1-1
DNA: TGTGCCAGCAGCTTAAACAGGGGGAACACTGAAGCTTTCTTT
CDR3: CASSLNRGNTEAFF

D: TRBD1
length: 16
V: TRBV29-1
size: .
J: TRBJ1-1
DNA: TGCAGCGTTGAACCCCGAGGGGGCGCCCGAAACACTGAAGCTTTCTTT
CDR3: CSVEPRGGARNTEAFF

D: .
length: 13
V: TRBV27
size: .
J: TRBJ1-1
DNA: TGTGCCAGCAGTTTAGGGGGGTTGGGTGGAGCTTTCTTT
CDR3: CASSLGGLGGAFF

D: TRBD1
length: 13
V: TRBV6-6
size: .
J: TRBJ2-7
DNA: TGTGCCACCGGGGGACAGGGATTTTACGAGCAGTACTTC
CDR3: CATGGQGFYEQYF

D: .
length: 15
V: TRBV30
size: .
J: TRBJ1-2
DNA: TGTGCCTGGAGTGTAACCGATGGCCGGGTAAATGGCTACACCTTC
CDR3: CAWSVTDGRVNGYTF

D: .
length: 14
V: TRBV18
size: few
J: TRBJ1-2
DNA: TGTGCCAGCTCACCCAGCGGACCGTCGCGGGGCTACACCTTC
CDR3: CASSPSGPSRGYTF

D: .
length: 17
V: TRBV4-1
size: .
J: TRBJ2-7
DNA: TGCGCCAGCAGCCAAACTTCCTCGGGGGGCAGGGGAAACGAGCAGTACTTC
CDR3: CASSQTSSGGRGNEQYF

D: TRBD2
length: 13
V: TRBV7-3
size: .
J: TRBJ2-1
DNA: TGTGCCAGCACGGGGGGGGGTTACAATGAGCAGTTCTTC
CDR3: CASTGGGYNEQFF

D: .
length: 15
V: TRBV5-1
size: .
J: TRBJ2-1
DNA: TGCGCCAGCAGCTTGGTTGGTGGGGCAGCAAATGAGCAGTTCTTC
CDR3: CASSLVGGAANEQFF

D: .
length: 13
V: TRBV6-5
size: .
J: TRBJ2-2
DNA: TGTGCCAGCAGTTACCGGGGAACCGGGGAGCTGTTTTTT
CDR3: CASSYRGTGELFF

D: TRBD1
length: 14
V: TRBV27
size: .
J: TRBJ2-3
DNA: TGTGCCAGCGCGACAGGGTCTAGCACAGATACGCAGTATTTT
CDR3: CASATGSSTDTQYF

D: TRBD1
length: 13
V: TRBV29-1
size: once
J: TRBJ1-5
DNA: TGCAGCGCGGGACAGGGGATTGGTCAGCCCCAGCATTTT
CDR3: CSAGQGIGQPQHF

D: .
length: 15
V: TRBV14
size: .
J: TRBJ2-2
DNA: TGTGCCAGCAGCCCCCAGGGGAGAAACACCGGGGAGCTGTTTTTT
CDR3: CASSPQGRNTGELFF

D: TRBD1
length: 17
V: TRBV7-6
size: .
J: TRBJ2-2
DNA: TGTGCCAGCAGCTTAGTCGGACAGGGGGCGAACACCGGGGAGCTGTTTTTT
CDR3: CASSLVGQGANTGELFF

D: TRBD2
length: 14
V: TRBV10-3
size: .
J: TRBJ2-7
DNA: TGTGCCATCAGGGCTAGCGGGAGGAGCCTCGAGCAGTACTTC
CDR3: CAIRASGRSLEQYF

D: TRBD1
length: 15
V: TRBV15
size: .
J: TRBJ2-7
DNA: TGTGCCACCAGCAGAGAGACAGGGAAAACCTACGAGCAGTACTTC
CDR3: CATSRETGKTYEQYF

D: TRBD2
length: 15
V: TRBV18
size: .
J: TRBJ2-1
DNA: TGTGCCAGCTCCCCCAGCGGGAGTGTGTACAATGAGCAGTTCTTC
CDR3: CASSPSGSVYNEQFF